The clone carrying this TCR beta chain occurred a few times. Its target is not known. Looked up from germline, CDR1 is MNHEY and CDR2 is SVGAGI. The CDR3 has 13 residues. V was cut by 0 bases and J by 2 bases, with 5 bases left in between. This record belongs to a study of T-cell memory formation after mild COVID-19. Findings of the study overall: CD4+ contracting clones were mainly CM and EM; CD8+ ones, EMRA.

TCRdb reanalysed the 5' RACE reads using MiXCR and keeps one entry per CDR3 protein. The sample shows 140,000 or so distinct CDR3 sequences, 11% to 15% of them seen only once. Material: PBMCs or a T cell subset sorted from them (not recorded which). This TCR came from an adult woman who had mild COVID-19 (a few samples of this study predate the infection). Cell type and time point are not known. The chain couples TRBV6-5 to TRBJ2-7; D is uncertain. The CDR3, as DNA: TGTGCCAGCAGTTACTCGAAGGCCTACGAGCAGTACTTC. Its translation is CASSYSKAYEQYF.